This TCR beta chain came from a study of T-cell reconstitution after alpha-beta-depleted transplantation in children. Germline-derived CDR1 and CDR2 are DFQATT and SNEGSKA (reference sequence). The CDR3 sequence is 14 residues long. V was cut by 2 bases and J by 2 bases, with 12 bases left in between. Regarding the study as a whole: Surviving thymic progenitors and recipient T cells were the source of high TCRbeta diversity at day 60 in some patients. It was newly produced T cells that mostly accounted for T-cell counts and diversity one year after transplant. About two months after transplant, alpha-beta T cells reportedly came from several hundred expanded graft clones.

Details on this clonotype: The antigen is not known.

Unique molecular identifiers were built into the TCRbeta library. Via MiXCR, TCRdb re-called the PCR reads, giving one row per CDR3 protein. This table has around 580,000 distinct CDR3 sequences, more than 20% appearing once. Sequenced material: PBMCs, mostly from graft donor cells, taken 360 days after TCRalphabeta/CD19-depleted stem cell transplant. The gene calls are TRBV20-1 and TRBJ2-5, with D perhaps matching TRBD2 (5 bases). This sequence was found in a boy in the first two years of life who had a stem cell transplant for acute myeloid leukemia, so the T cells may come from the graft donor. This CDR3 is CSARRAARQETQYF. The DNA of the CDR3 is TGCAGTGCTAGAAGAGCGGCGCGACAAGAGACCCAGTACTTC.